A selection of T cell receptor beta chains follows, all from one sample in a study of technical replicates of blood from a few donors. Libraries were prepared by immunoSEQ multiplex PCR; TCRdb keeps only in-frame clonotypes and omits some of them. The repertoire consists of more than 65,000 clones, with roughly 91% occurring once and the leading ten covering 0.37%. Sequenced: T cells isolated from PBMCs. The receptors derive from a human donor in good health. Some clones in this sample may be carry-over from other donors' samples. Both conserved end residues are part of each CDR3. Fields, in order: J gene, CDR3 length, V gene, clone size, D gene, CDR3 protein, CDR3 DNA. A D gene is named only where the DNA matches it firmly. Rows give clone size only sometimes, using once, few, many, or a class for an expanded clone.

>TRBJ2-3|14|TRBV28|NA|TRBD1
CASSFGQGVDTQYF
TGTGCCAGCAGTTTCGGCCAGGGGGTAGATACGCAGTATTTT
>TRBJ2-7|13|TRBV10-3|NA|NA
CAITDGIAYEQYF
TGTGCCATCACTGACGGTATAGCTTACGAGCAGTACTTC
>TRBJ2-7|15|TRBV7-8|NA|NA
CASSQTGVSSYEQYF
TGTGCCAGCAGCCAGACAGGCGTGAGCTCCTACGAGCAGTACTTC
>TRBJ1-3|15|TRBV6-1|NA|TRBD1
CASTDRRVSGNTIYF
TGTGCCAGCACGGACAGGAGGGTGTCCGGAAACACCATATATTTT
>TRBJ2-2|13|TRBV6-4|NA|NA
CASRPGLAGELFF
TGTGCCAGCAGGCCAGGATTGGCCGGGGAGCTGTTTTTT
>TRBJ1-4|15|TRBV5-4|NA|NA
CASSQRSGWDEKLFF
TGTGCCAGCAGCCAACGTTCAGGGTGGGATGAAAAACTGTTTTTT
>TRBJ1-1|16|TRBV30|NA|NA
CAWSASWDYSTGEAFF
TGTGCCTGGAGTGCAAGTTGGGACTACTCCACTGGTGAAGCTTTCTTT
>TRBJ2-7|20|TRBV11-2|NA|TRBD2
CASSLDSFTGTSGGRYEQYF
TGTGCCAGCAGCTTAGATAGTTTCACGGGGACTAGCGGGGGTAGATACGAGCAGTACTTC
>TRBJ2-3|15|TRBV6-5|once|TRBD1
CASTSNQGGTDTQYF
TGTGCCAGCACTTCAAATCAGGGGGGCACAGATACGCAGTATTTT
>TRBJ2-5|15|TRBV5-6|NA|NA
CASSLGRGWVETQYF
TGTGCCAGCAGCTTGGGTCGAGGTTGGGTGGAGACCCAGTACTTC
>TRBJ2-3|19|TRBV4-1|NA|TRBD2
CASSRIPGLAGAGADTQYF
TGCGCCAGCAGCCGTATTCCGGGACTAGCGGGAGCCGGCGCAGATACGCAGTATTTT
>TRBJ2-7|14|TRBV5-5|NA|TRBD1
CASSFGQDSYEQYF
TGTGCCAGCAGCTTTGGACAGGACTCCTACGAGCAGTACTTC
>TRBJ1-5|14|TRBV2|NA|TRBD1
CASRRDSVNQPQHF
TGTGCCAGCAGGAGGGACAGTGTCAATCAGCCCCAGCATTTT
>TRBJ2-2|15|TRBV19|NA|NA
CASSIGTYDTGELFF
TGTGCCAGTAGTATAGGGACTTACGACACCGGGGAGCTGTTTTTT
>TRBJ1-5|15|TRBV4-1|NA|NA
CASSQGGYSNQPQHF
TGCGCCAGCAGCCAAGGGGGCTATAGCAATCAGCCCCAGCATTTT
>TRBJ1-1|12|TRBV7-9|few|NA
CASSRTVTEAFF
TGTGCCAGCAGCCGCACAGTCACTGAAGCTTTCTTT
>TRBJ1-5|14|TRBV6-1|NA|NA
CASSATANNQPQHF
TGTGCCAGCAGTGCGACAGCAAACAATCAGCCCCAGCATTTT
>TRBJ2-7|15|TRBV1|NA|NA
CTSFSFSAGGTEQYF
TGCACCAGCTTTTCTTTCTCAGCGGGAGGAACCGAGCAGTACTTC
>TRBJ2-5|16|TRBV11-2|NA|TRBD2
CASSFPPGGSGETQYF
TGTGCCAGCAGCTTTCCCCCGGGGGGGAGCGGAGAGACCCAGTACTTC
>TRBJ2-1|12|TRBV29-1|once|NA
CSVYRVYNEQFF
TGCAGCGTGTACCGGGTTTACAATGAGCAGTTCTTC
>TRBJ1-2|13|TRBV6-6|NA|TRBD1
CASSYSTGRGYTF
TGTGCCAGCAGTTACTCGACAGGGCGTGGCTACACCTTC
>TRBJ2-3|14|TRBV7-9|NA|NA
CASDDIPSTDTQYF
TGTGCCAGCGACGACATACCAAGCACAGATACGCAGTATTTT
>TRBJ1-1|12|TRBV21-1|NA|NA
CASPDRETSPFF
TGTGCCAGCCCTGACAGGGAAACTTCTCCTTTCTTT
>TRBJ2-3|15|TRBV5-1|NA|TRBD1
CASSWGQGSTDTQYF
TGCGCCAGCAGCTGGGGACAGGGGAGCACAGATACGCAGTATTTT
>TRBJ2-1|15|TRBV5-4|NA|TRBD1
CASSLDRGSYNEQFF
TGTGCCAGCAGCTTGGACAGGGGCTCCTACAATGAGCAGTTCTTC
>TRBJ1-5|16|TRBV23-1|NA|TRBD1
CASSQRQGPRLSPQHF
TGCGCCAGCAGTCAAAGACAGGGGCCTAGGCTTTCGCCCCAGCATTTT
>TRBJ2-2|16|TRBV7-3|NA|TRBD1
CASSLGGTGDTGELFF
TGTGCCAGCAGCTTGGGCGGGACAGGGGACACCGGGGAGCTGTTTTTT
>TRBJ2-1|17|TRBV2|NA|TRBD1
CASSDPSGTGGYNEQFF
TGTGCCAGCAGCGACCCCTCGGGGACAGGGGGCTACAATGAGCAGTTCTTC
>TRBJ2-2|20|TRBV18|NA|TRBD1
CASSPPPKATGGWYTGELFF
TGTGCCAGCTCACCACCACCAAAAGCTACAGGGGGCTGGTACACCGGGGAGCTGTTTTTT
>TRBJ2-6|17|TRBV28|NA|TRBD2
CASSFPAGVTRANVLTF
TGTGCCAGCAGTTTCCCTGCGGGGGTCACCAGGGCCAACGTCCTGACTTTC
>TRBJ1-1|13|TRBV13|NA|NA
CASRFTKGAEAFF
TGTGCCAGCAGGTTCACCAAGGGGGCTGAAGCTTTCTTT
>TRBJ1-5|17|TRBV10-3|NA|NA
CAISARKATNSNQPQHF
TGTGCCATCAGCGCTAGGAAGGCAACGAATAGCAATCAGCCCCAGCATTTT
>TRBJ1-4|13|TRBV7-8|NA|NA
CASSGGNNEKLFF
TGTGCCAGCAGTGGGGGGAACAATGAAAAACTGTTTTTT
>TRBJ1-1|16|TRBV7-7|NA|NA
CARSFSGGGRNTEAFF
TGTGCCCGCAGCTTTAGTGGTGGGGGCAGGAACACTGAAGCTTTCTTT
>TRBJ1-6|14|TRBV7-6|NA|TRBD1
CASSADRGYSPLHF
TGTGCCAGCAGCGCAGACAGGGGTTATTCACCCCTCCACTTT
>TRBJ1-1|13|TRBV9|few|TRBD1
CASSSTGGTEAFF
TGTGCCAGCAGCTCCACAGGGGGCACTGAAGCTTTCTTT
>TRBJ1-2|17|TRBV19|NA|TRBD1
CASSHATGTVTNYGYTF
TGTGCCAGTAGCCATGCAACCGGGACAGTGACTAACTATGGCTACACCTTC
>TRBJ2-7|17|TRBV29-1|NA|NA
CSVGGPGIGGIYYEQYF
TGCAGCGTTGGAGGGCCGGGTATCGGGGGAATCTACTACGAGCAGTACTTT
>TRBJ2-4|13|TRBV7-9|NA|TRBD2
CASSLSGSDIQYF
TGTGCCAGCAGCTTGAGCGGGAGTGACATTCAGTACTTC
>TRBJ2-3|18|TRBV11-3|NA|TRBD2
CASSSHPWASGSTDTQYF
TGTGCCAGCAGCTCTCACCCCTGGGCTAGCGGTTCCACAGATACGCAGTATTTT
>TRBJ1-4|16|TRBV28|NA|NA
CASSRLRQNLNEKLFF
TGTGCCAGCAGTCGTCTCCGACAGAACCTTAATGAAAAACTGTTTTTT
>TRBJ1-2|16|TRBV27|NA|NA
CASSSGTFVGMDGYTF
TGTGCCAGCAGTTCCGGGACATTTGTTGGGATGGATGGCTACACCTTC
>TRBJ1-5|14|TRBV7-9|NA|NA
CASTQSRSNQPQHF
TGTGCCAGCACCCAGTCCAGAAGCAATCAGCCCCAGCATTTT
>TRBJ2-2|15|TRBV5-6|NA|TRBD1
CASTIRGRDTGELFF
TGTGCCAGCACCATTAGGGGGCGTGACACCGGGGAGCTGTTTTTT
>TRBJ2-2|18|TRBV19|NA|NA
CASSIGSGLAPNTGELFF
TGTGCCAGTAGTATAGGTAGTGGGCTAGCTCCTAACACCGGGGAGCTGTTTTTT
>TRBJ2-5|18|TRBV25-1|NA|TRBD2
CASSEGSSGSGGVETQYF
TGTGCCAGCAGTGAAGGGTCTAGCGGGAGTGGAGGGGTAGAGACCCAGTACTTC
>TRBJ2-1|12|TRBV6-6|NA|NA
CASSYGEADGVF
TGTGCCAGCAGTTACGGGGAGGCGGATGGTGTCTTC
>TRBJ2-5|14|TRBV27|NA|TRBD2
CASSFLAGQETQYF
TGTGCCAGCAGTTTCCTAGCGGGTCAGGAGACCCAGTACTTC
>TRBJ2-7|15|TRBV7-8|NA|NA
CASSLETGDWYEQYF
TGTGCCAGCAGCTTAGAAACAGGGGACTGGTACGAGCAGTACTTC
>TRBJ2-3|14|TRBV10-2|NA|NA
CASSGVAGTDTQYF
TGCGCCAGCAGTGGGGTAGCGGGCACAGATACGCAGTATTTT